The 27 T cell receptor beta chains below all came from one sample that was sequenced in a study of STAT5B mutations in CD4+ large granular lymphocyte leukemia. TCRdb keeps only in-frame clones here, not all; method: immunoSEQ multiplex PCR. The sample has 30,000 to 40,000 clones, over 60% seen once; the top ten hold 7.1%. Input material: CD4+ T cells from blood buffy coats. These receptor sequences come from a human donor in good health.

The chain is built from TRBV7-9 and TRBJ2-5; 10 nucleotides agree with TRBD1. V shed 6 bases and J 5 bases; nucleotides not matched to a gene: 9. This CDR3 region has 15 residues. Germline V gene data show CDR1 as SEHNR and CDR2 as FQNEAQ (reference sequence). The CDR3 is CASRRLGQGTETQYF. The CDR3 nucleotides are TGTGCCAGCAGACGGCTGGGACAGGGGACGGAGACCCAGTACTTC.

The chain employs TRBV5-4 and TRBJ2-4; possibly TRBD1 or TRBD2 for D (5 bases each). Trimming took off 3 bases at V and 0 bases at J, with 16 bases between the two ends. From germline, CDR1 is SGHNT and CDR2 YYREEE (reference sequence). The CDR3 is 17 residues long. CDR3 bases: TGTGCCAGCAGCTCCCTCCGGGACGGAGTAGCCAAAAACATTCAGTACTTC. It is translated as CASSSLRDGVAKNIQYF.

The chain uses TRBV7-2 and TRBJ1-1, with D unresolved. Trimming removed 2 bases at V and 10 bases at J, with 11 bases between. Germline-derived CDR1 and CDR2 are SGHTA and FQGNSA. The CDR3 is 12 amino acids. The CDR3, as DNA: TGTGCCAGCAGCTTATACGGTCCTTCAGCTTTCTTT. Translation: CASSLYGPSAFF.

V is TRBV5-6 and J is TRBJ1-1; D is uncertain. This CDR3 has 15 residues. Between the trimmed V and J ends, which lost 0 bases and 7 bases, there was a span of 16 bases. Germline lookup yields CDR1 SGHDT and CDR2 YYEEEE. For the CDR3, the DNA is TGTGCCAGCAGCTTGGAGGTAGGGAGGAAGGTTGAAGCTTTCTTT. This gives the protein CASSLEVGRKVEAFF.

This clone showed up just a few times. The gene calls are TRBV4-1 and TRBJ1-2; tentatively, D is TRBD1 (5 bases). This CDR3 has 15 amino acids. The V gene's germline CDR1 is MGHRA and CDR2 YSYEKL. The ends were cut back, 0 bases at V and 4 bases at J, with 12 bases in the middle. The CDR3 here is CASSQDIQGGYGYTF. The DNA of the CDR3 is TGCGCCAGCAGCCAAGATATCCAGGGTGGCTATGGCTACACCTTC.

The chain employs TRBV5-1 and TRBJ2-3; D gene unclear. V lost 0 bases to trimming and J lost 4 bases, with 15 bases between them. This CDR3 contains 16 residues. Germline V lookup: CDR1 SGHRS, CDR2 YFSETQ. The CDR3 bases are TGCGCCAGCAGCTTGGCGACTGCCAGGCTCCCAGATACGCAGTATTTT. It specifies CASSLATARLPDTQYF.

The chain uses TRBV11-3 and TRBJ2-5; possible D gene TRBD1, 5 bases. The V end was cut by 4 bases, the J end by 9 bases, with 12 bases between. Germline CDR1 is SGHNT and CDR2 is YENEEA. The length of the CDR3 is 12 residues. In nucleotides, the CDR3 is TGTGCCAGCAGCTCCACCGTGGGGCCCCAGTACTTC. Translation gives CASSSTVGPQYF.

The rearrangement uses TRBV5-1 and TRBJ2-2; weak D call: TRBD2 (6 bases). In germline, CDR1 is SGHRS, CDR2 YFSETQ. Trimming took 4 bases from V and 1 from J, leaving 11 bases between them. There are 15 residues in the CDR3. The CDR3: CASSPGGQNTGELFF. CDR3 sequence (DNA): TGCGCCAGCAGCCCCGGAGGGCAGAACACCGGGGAGCTGTTTTTT.

The chain recombines TRBV11-3 with TRBJ2-5; 7 bases fit TRBD1. V dropped 3 bases and J dropped 0; count of bases not matched to a gene: 4. The CDR3 runs to 15 residues. The germline CDR1 and CDR2 sequences are SGHNT and YENEEA. The CDR3 spells CASSLGQKYQETQYF. Here the CDR3 DNA reads TGTGCCAGCAGCTTGGGACAGAAGTACCAAGAGACCCAGTACTTC.

The chain links TRBV7-8 to TRBJ1-5; tentative D call: TRBD1 (6 bases). In germline, CDR1 is SGHVS, CDR2 FQNEAQ. CDR3 length: 16 residues. V was pared by 3 bases and J by 5 bases, with 17 bases between. The CDR3 spells CASSFTTGRGDQPQHF. The CDR3, as DNA: TGTGCCAGCAGCTTTACAACAGGGAGGGGAGATCAGCCCCAGCATTTT.

The chain has TRBV6-1 and TRBJ2-5; TRBD1 or TRBD2 may be the D gene (5 bases each). The germline V and J ends were trimmed by 8 bases and 2 bases, with 12 bases remaining between them. CDR1 is MNHNS and CDR2 is SASEGT in the germline V gene. The CDR3 totals 13 residues. The CDR3 spells CASLSGLQETQYF. Here the CDR3 DNA reads TGTGCCAGCTTATCGGGGCTTCAAGAGACCCAGTACTTC.

This chain joins TRBV5-1 and TRBJ2-6, with a tentative D call TRBD1 (6 bases). Germline V gene lookup returns CDR1 SGHRS and CDR2 YFSETQ. V was cut by 2 bases and J by 4 bases, with 22 bases left in between. This CDR3 is built from 19 residues. CDR3 DNA sequence: TGCGCCAGCAGCTTCAAGGGGGAGCCCAGGCGATCCGGGGCCAACGTCCTGACTTTC. Its translation is CASSFKGEPRRSGANVLTF.

This clone was detected only a few times. The J gene is TRBJ2-5, the V gene TRBV28; 9 bases line up with TRBD1. The V gene end was trimmed by 6 bases and the J gene end by 2 bases; junction bases not matched to a gene: 7. The CDR3 has 15 residues. The germline V gene has CDR1 MDHEN and CDR2 SYDVKM. The CDR3 spells CASSSGGQGQETQYF. The CDR3 DNA reads TGTGCCAGCAGCTCGGGGGGACAGGGACAAGAGACCCAGTACTTC.

This clone was picked up one time. The rearrangement links TRBV5-5 to TRBJ2-7, with D unclear. From germline, CDR1 is SGHKS and CDR2 YYEKEE (reference sequence). With 2 bases removed from V and 2 bases from J, the gap between germline ends came to 8 bases. The CDR3 is 13 residues long. CDR3 residues: CASSFLFTYEQYF. The DNA for the CDR3 is TGTGCCAGCAGCTTTCTTTTTACCTACGAGCAGTACTTC.

This clone was counted only a few times. The V and J genes are TRBV7-2 and TRBJ1-1, with 7 bases aligning to TRBD1. With V trimmed by 6 bases and J by 7 bases, 8 bases remained unmatched. Germline assignment: CDR1 SGHTA and CDR2 FQGNSA. The CDR3 is made up of 13 amino acids. CDR3 bases: TGTGCCAGCAGGGGTTCAGGGACAGTTGAAGCTTTCTTT. Encoded protein: CASRGSGTVEAFF.

V usage is TRBV9 and J usage is TRBJ2-5; TRBD1 agrees at 7 bases. Germline CDR1 reads SGDLS; CDR2 reads YYNGEE. Trimming at V came to 3 bases and at J to 1 base, leaving 12 bases not matched to a gene. CDR3 length equals 17 residues. Written as DNA, the CDR3 is TGTGCCAGCAGCGCGTCGGGACAGCCGATGGGCCAAGAGACCCAGTACTTC. Translation: CASSASGQPMGQETQYF. Together with reference TRBV9 and TRBJ2-5, the CDR3 gives the full variable domain: DSGVTQTPKHLITATGQRVTLRCSPRSGDLSVYWYQQSLDQGLQFLIQYYNGEERAKGNILERFSAQQFPDLHSELNLSSLELGDSALYFCASSASGQPMGQETQYFGPGTRLLVL.

The chain uses TRBV7-2 and TRBJ2-6; D unresolved. The V gene lost 4 bases and the J gene lost 0 bases, with 4 bases spanning the gap. Germline V gene lookup returns CDR1 SGHTA and CDR2 FQGNSA. The length of the CDR3 is 14 residues. CDR3 residues: CASSSISGANVLTF. CDR3 DNA sequence: TGTGCCAGCAGCTCGATCTCTGGGGCCAACGTCCTGACTTTC.

The chain has TRBV5-6 and TRBJ1-2; 8 nucleotides agree with TRBD1. The CDR3 consists of 13 residues. Per germline, CDR1 SGHDT and CDR2 YYEEEE. With 3 bases clipped from V and 7 bases from J, the junction kept 5 bases outside the gene matches. The CDR3 loop is CASSSTGVSGYTF. The CDR3 DNA reads as TGTGCCAGCAGCTCGACAGGGGTTAGTGGCTACACCTTC.

The chain is built from TRBV5-4 and TRBJ1-1; D gene uncertain. Germline V gene lookup returns CDR1 SGHNT and CDR2 YYREEE (reference sequence). V lost 4 bases to trimming and J lost 4 bases, with 14 bases between them. CDR3 length: 14 residues. The CDR3 is CASSSVVGFTEAFF. As DNA, the CDR3 is TGTGCCAGCAGCAGCGTCGTGGGTTTCACTGAAGCTTTCTTT.

The V call is TRBV19, the J call TRBJ2-2, with D maybe TRBD1 (5 bases). This CDR3 has 14 amino acids. V gave up 2 bases and J gave up 7 bases, with 11 bases separating them. The germline gives CDR1 LNHDA, CDR2 SQIVND (reference sequence). Written as DNA, the CDR3 is TGTGCCAGTAGTATATTATCAGGGTTCGGGGAGCTGTTTTTT. Amino acids: CASSILSGFGELFF.

The V call is TRBV6-4, the J call TRBJ2-7; D remains ambiguous. Per the germline V gene, CDR1 is MRHNA and CDR2 is SNTAGT. This CDR3 comprises 13 residues. The V gene lost 6 bases and the J gene lost 2 bases, with 11 bases spanning the gap. The CDR3 here is CASRSAEPYEQYF. CDR3 DNA: TGTGCCAGCAGATCGGCGGAACCCTACGAGCAGTACTTC.

This clone was seen only once. The chain joins TRBV5-4 to TRBJ2-3; TRBD2 agrees at 10 bases. CDR3 length equals 17 residues. The germline CDR1 and CDR2 sequences are SGHNT and YYREEE (reference sequence). The J segment lost 0 bases and the V segment lost 4 bases, leaving 8 bases of the junction unmatched. The CDR3 here is CASSRASGGPSTDTQYF. The CDR3 nucleotides read TGTGCCAGCAGCCGCGCTAGCGGGGGCCCTAGCACAGATACGCAGTATTTT.

The chain has TRBV5-1 and TRBJ1-4; D gene ambiguous. The germline gives CDR1 SGHRS, CDR2 YFSETQ. V dropped 0 bases and J dropped 0 bases, with 9 bases sitting between them. This CDR3 is 16 amino acids long. The CDR3 loop reads CASSLGTAATNEKLFF. The CDR3 coding sequence is TGCGCCAGCAGCTTGGGGACGGCTGCAACTAATGAAAAACTGTTTTTT.

The genes are TRBV5-4 and TRBJ1-1, with 7 bases lining up with TRBD1. The germline gives CDR1 SGHNT, CDR2 YYREEE (reference sequence). V was clipped by 0 bases and J by 5 bases; unmatched bases: 4. CDR3 length equals 14 residues. CDR3 residues: CASSLATGRTEAFF. In nucleotides, the CDR3 is TGTGCCAGCAGCTTGGCGACAGGGAGAACTGAAGCTTTCTTT.

The V call is TRBV7-2, the J call TRBJ2-7, with a tentative D call TRBD1 (7 bases). Germline V gene data show CDR1 as SGHTA and CDR2 as FQGNSA. The V and J ends lost 5 bases and 2 bases respectively, with 16 bases between them. The CDR3 spans 15 residues. As DNA, the CDR3 is TGTGCCAGCAGCCAGGGGGGTCAGGGGCCCTACGAGCAGTACTTC. Its protein product is CASSQGGQGPYEQYF.

The chain carries TRBV5-1 and TRBJ2-5, with TRBD1 identical over 8 bases. The germline gives CDR1 SGHRS, CDR2 YFSETQ. This CDR3 comprises 13 residues. J lost 5 bases, V lost 5 bases, and 5 bases had no gene match. The CDR3 nucleotides are TGCGCCAGCAGAACGACAGGGGAGGAGACCCAGTACTTC. This translates into CASRTTGEETQYF.

The gene calls are TRBV19 and TRBJ2-5, with 7 bases identical to TRBD1. V was pared by 4 bases and J by 5 bases, with 7 bases of the junction left unmatched. From germline, CDR1 is LNHDA and CDR2 SQIVND (reference sequence). This CDR3 is built from 14 residues. The CDR3 protein is CASSRAGGRETQYF. The CDR3 DNA reads TGTGCCAGTAGTAGGGCAGGGGGACGGGAGACCCAGTACTTC.